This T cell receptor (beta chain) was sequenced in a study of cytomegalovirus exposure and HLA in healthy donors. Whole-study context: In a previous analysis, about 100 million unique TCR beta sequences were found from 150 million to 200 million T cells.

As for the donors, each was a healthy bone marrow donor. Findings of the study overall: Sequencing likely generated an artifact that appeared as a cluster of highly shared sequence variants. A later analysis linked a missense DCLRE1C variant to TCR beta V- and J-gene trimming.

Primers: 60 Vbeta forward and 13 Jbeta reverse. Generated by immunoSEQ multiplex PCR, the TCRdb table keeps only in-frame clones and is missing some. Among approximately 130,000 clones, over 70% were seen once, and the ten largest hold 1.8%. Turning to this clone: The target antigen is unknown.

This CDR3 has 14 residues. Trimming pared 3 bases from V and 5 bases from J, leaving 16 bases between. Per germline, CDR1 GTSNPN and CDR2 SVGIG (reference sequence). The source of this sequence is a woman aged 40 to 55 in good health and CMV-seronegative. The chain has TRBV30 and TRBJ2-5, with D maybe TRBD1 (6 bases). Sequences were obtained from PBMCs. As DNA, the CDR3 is TGTGCCTGGAGCACAGGGACGGCGCGGGAGACCCAGTACTTC. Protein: CAWSTGTARETQYF.